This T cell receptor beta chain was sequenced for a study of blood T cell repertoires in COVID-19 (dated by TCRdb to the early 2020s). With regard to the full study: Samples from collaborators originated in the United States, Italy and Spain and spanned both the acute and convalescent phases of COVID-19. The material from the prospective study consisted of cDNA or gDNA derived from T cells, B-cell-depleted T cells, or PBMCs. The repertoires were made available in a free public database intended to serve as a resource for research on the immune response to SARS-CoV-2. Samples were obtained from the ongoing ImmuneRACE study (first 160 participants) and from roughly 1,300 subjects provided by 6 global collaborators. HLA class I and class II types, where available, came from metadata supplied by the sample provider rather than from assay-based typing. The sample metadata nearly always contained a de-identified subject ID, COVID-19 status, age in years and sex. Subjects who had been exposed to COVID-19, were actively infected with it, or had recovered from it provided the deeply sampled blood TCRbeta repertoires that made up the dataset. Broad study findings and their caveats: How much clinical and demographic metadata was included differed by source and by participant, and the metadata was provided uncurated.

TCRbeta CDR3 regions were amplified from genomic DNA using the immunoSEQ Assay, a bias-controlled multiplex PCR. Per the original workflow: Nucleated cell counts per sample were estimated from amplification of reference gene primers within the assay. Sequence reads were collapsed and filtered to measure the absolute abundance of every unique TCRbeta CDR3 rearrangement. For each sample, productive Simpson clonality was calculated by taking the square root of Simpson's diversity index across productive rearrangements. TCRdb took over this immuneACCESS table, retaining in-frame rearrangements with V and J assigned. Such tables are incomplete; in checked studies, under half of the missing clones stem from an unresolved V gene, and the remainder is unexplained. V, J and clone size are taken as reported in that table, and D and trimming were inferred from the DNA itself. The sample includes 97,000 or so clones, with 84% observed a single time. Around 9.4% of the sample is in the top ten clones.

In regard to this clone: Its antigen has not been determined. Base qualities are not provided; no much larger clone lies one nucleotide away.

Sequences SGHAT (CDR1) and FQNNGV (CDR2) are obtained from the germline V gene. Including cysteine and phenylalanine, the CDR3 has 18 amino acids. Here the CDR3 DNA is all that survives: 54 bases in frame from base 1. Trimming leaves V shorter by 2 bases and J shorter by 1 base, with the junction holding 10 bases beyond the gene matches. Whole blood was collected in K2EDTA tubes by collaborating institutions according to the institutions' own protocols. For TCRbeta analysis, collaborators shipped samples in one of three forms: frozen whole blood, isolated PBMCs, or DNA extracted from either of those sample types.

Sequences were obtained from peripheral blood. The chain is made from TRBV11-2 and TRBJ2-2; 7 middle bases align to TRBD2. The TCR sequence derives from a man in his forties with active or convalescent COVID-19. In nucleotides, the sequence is TGTGCCAGCAGCTTAAGGACTAGTCGAAGGGGGAACACCGGGGAGCTGTTTTTT. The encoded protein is CASSLRTSRRGNTGELFF.